Ten or more counts support the clone carrying this T cell receptor beta chain. No antigen is known for it. The sample originates from a study of identical twins. Findings of the study overall: Alpha sequences out of frame and shared by twins had excess low generation probability.

Healthy Caucasians were all of the donors. V lost 5 bases to trimming and J lost 2 bases, with 14 bases between them. The CDR3 sequence is 15 residues long. Germline V gene lookup returns CDR1 SGHVS and CDR2 FQNEAQ. One entry per CDR3 protein results from TCRdb running MiXCR on the 5' RACE reads. The sample lists approximately 240,000 distinct CDR3 sequences, around an eighth seen once, with approximately 8.8% in the top ten. The rearrangement links TRBV7-8 to TRBJ2-3; D is unclear. What was sequenced was memory (CD45RO+) T cells sorted from blood. This sequence originates from a woman younger than 30 in good health. The CDR3 DNA is TGTGCCAGCAGCCAAGTGTGGGCGCTCACAGATACGCAGTATTTT. This translates into CASSQVWALTDTQYF.